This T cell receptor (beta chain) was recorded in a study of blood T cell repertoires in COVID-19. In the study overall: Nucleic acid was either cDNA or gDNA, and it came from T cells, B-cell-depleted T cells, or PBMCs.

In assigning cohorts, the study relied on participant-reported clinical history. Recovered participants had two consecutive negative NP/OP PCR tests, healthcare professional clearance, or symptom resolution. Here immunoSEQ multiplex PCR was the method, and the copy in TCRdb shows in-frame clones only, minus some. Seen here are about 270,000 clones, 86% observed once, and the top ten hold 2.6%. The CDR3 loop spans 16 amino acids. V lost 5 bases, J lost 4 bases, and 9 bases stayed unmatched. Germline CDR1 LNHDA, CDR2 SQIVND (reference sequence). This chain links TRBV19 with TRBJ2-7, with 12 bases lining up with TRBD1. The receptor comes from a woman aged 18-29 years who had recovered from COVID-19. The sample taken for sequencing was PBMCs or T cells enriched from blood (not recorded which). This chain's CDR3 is CASSDPGQGASYEQYF. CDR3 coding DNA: TGTGCCAGTAGTGATCCGGGACAGGGGGCGTCTTACGAGCAGTACTTC.